This TCR beta chain was sequenced in a study of identical twins. Study outcomes and limitations: Out-of-frame TCR alpha sharing in monozygotic twins exceeded recombination model predictions.

TCRdb ran MiXCR on the 5' RACE reads and lists one entry per CDR3 protein. The sample carries hundreds of thousands of distinct CDR3 sequences, about 20% recorded once. With regard to this clonotype: Its target is not known.

Trimming took off 3 bases at V and 3 bases at J, with 7 bases between the two ends. The CDR3 contains 13 residues. These sequences were also reported in another study, on T cells expressing NK-cell markers.

This chain joins TRBV12-3 or TRBV12-4 and TRBJ2-3, with D unresolved. The source of this sequence is a woman aged 18-29 years in good health. The material sequenced was PBMCs. The CDR3 sequence: CASSLMATDTQYF. The CDR3 nucleotides read TGTGCCAGCAGTTTGATGGCGACAGATACGCAGTATTTT.